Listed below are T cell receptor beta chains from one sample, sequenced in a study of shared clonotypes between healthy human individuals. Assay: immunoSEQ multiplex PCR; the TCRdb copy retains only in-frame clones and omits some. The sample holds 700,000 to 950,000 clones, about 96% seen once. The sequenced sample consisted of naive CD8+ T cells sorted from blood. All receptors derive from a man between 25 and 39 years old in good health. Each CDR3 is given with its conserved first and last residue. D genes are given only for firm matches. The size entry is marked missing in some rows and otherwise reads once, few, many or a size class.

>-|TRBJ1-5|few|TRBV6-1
CASSDRPQHF
TGTGCCAGCAGTGATCGGCCCCAGCATTTT
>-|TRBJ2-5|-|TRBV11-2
CASSSTWETQYF
TGTGCCAGCAGCTCGACGTGGGAGACCCAGTACTTC
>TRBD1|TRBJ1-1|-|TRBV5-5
CASSDRVHSNTEAFF
TGTGCCAGCAGCGACAGGGTACATTCGAACACTGAAGCTTTCTTT
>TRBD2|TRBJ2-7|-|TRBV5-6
CASSLLAGSSYEQYF
TGTGCCAGCAGTCTGCTAGCGGGGAGCTCCTACGAGCAGTACTTC
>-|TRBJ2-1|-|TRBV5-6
CASSVHNEQFF
TGTGCCAGCAGCGTTCACAATGAGCAGTTCTTC
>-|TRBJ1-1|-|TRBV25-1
CASSATGNTEAFF
TGTGCCAGCAGCGCCACAGGGAACACTGAAGCTTTCTTT
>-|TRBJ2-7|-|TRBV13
CASSSTPYEQYF
TGTGCCAGCAGCTCCACCCCCTACGAGCAGTACTTC
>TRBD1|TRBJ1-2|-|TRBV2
CASSEATGMVYGYTF
TGTGCCAGCAGTGAAGCGACAGGGATGGTCTATGGCTACACCTTC
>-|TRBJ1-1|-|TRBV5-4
CASQNGRHTEAFF
TGTGCCAGCCAAAACGGGCGGCACACTGAAGCTTTCTTT
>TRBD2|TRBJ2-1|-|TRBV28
CASRRYSGNPFF
TGTGCCAGCAGGCGGTATAGCGGGAACCCGTTCTTC
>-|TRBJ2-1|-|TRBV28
CASSFTGEDEQFF
TGTGCCAGCAGTTTCACCGGGGAGGATGAGCAGTTCTTC
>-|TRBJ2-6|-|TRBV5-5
CASSSTWRPRVPGANVLTF
TGTGCCAGCAGCTCCACCTGGCGACCTAGAGTACCTGGGGCCAACGTCCTGACTTTC
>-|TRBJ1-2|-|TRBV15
CATSRGYGYTF
TGTGCCACCAGCAGGGGTTATGGCTACACCTTC
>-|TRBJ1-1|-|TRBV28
CASRTRDTREAFF
TGTGCCAGCAGGACCCGGGACACCCGTGAAGCTTTCTTT
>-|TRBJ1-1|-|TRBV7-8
CASSLITGSMNTEAFF
TGTGCCAGCAGCCTCATTACCGGGTCTATGAACACTGAAGCTTTCTTT
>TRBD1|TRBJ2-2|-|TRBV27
CASSPGQGTGELFF
TGTGCCAGCAGTCCGGGACAGGGCACCGGGGAGCTGTTTTTT
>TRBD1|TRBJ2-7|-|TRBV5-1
CASSGRTGESYEQYF
TGCGCCAGCAGCGGTCGGACAGGGGAATCCTACGAGCAGTACTTC
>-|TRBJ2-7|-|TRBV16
CASSQFRNSYEQYF
TGTGCCAGCAGCCAATTCCGGAACTCCTACGAGCAGTACTTC
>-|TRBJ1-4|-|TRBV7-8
CASSLLGREYEKLFF
TGTGCCAGCAGCTTACTGGGCAGGGAATATGAAAAACTGTTTTTT
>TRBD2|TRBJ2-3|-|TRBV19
CASSISGSDTDTQYF
TGTGCCAGTAGTATTAGCGGGAGTGACACAGATACGCAGTATTTT
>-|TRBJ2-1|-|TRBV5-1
CASSKDSGPLPFF
TGCGCCAGCAGCAAAGACTCAGGGCCCCTTCCGTTCTTC
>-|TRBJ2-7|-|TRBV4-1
CASSQGAMREQYF
TGCGCCAGCAGCCAAGGGGCTATGAGGGAGCAGTACTTC
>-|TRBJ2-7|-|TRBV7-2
CASSPNTGEQYF
TGTGCCAGCAGCCCAAACACGGGCGAGCAGTACTTC
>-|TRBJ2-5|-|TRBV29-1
CSSLFAGKETQYF
TGCAGCTCGTTATTCGCAGGGAAAGAGACCCAGTACTTC
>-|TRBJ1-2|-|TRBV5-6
CASSLGPERSFGYTF
TGTGCCAGCAGCTTGGGGCCGGAGCGGAGTTTTGGCTACACCTTC
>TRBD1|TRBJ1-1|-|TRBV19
CASSPTGGPAEAFF
TGTGCCAGTAGTCCTACAGGGGGCCCCGCTGAAGCTTTCTTT
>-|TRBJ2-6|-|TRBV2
CASSEVGGISGANVLTF
TGTGCCAGCAGTGAGGTGGGAGGAATCTCTGGGGCCAACGTCCTGACTTTC
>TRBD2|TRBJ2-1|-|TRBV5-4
CASSLLAGGVVDEQFF
TGTGCCAGCAGCTTGCTAGCGGGAGGGGTTGTTGATGAGCAGTTCTTC
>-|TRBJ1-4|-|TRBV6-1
CASSQGPDGNEKLFF
TGTGCCAGCAGTCAGGGACCGGACGGAAATGAAAAACTGTTTTTT
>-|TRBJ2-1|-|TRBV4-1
CASSQDSVDPRTDEQFF
TGCGCCAGCAGCCAAGATTCGGTGGATCCTCGGACCGATGAGCAGTTCTTC
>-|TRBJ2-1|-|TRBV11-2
CASSSQGWFPVF
TGTGCCAGCAGCTCACAGGGTTGGTTTCCGGTCTTC
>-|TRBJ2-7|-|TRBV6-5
CASSPSYRYEQYF
TGTGCCAGCAGCCCCTCTTATCGGTACGAGCAGTACTTC
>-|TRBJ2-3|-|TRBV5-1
CASRDSGAWGTDTQYF
TGCGCCAGCAGGGATTCAGGGGCATGGGGGACAGATACGCAGTATTTT
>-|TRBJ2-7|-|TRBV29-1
CSVEDSKVGLREQYF
TGCAGCGTTGAAGATTCTAAGGTGGGGCTACGAGAGCAGTACTTC
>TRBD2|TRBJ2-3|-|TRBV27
CASSSAGGTDTQYF
TGTGCCAGCAGCTCAGCGGGAGGGACAGATACGCAGTATTTT
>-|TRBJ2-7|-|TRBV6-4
CASSDSMEQYF
TGTGCCAGCAGTGACTCGATGGAGCAGTACTTC
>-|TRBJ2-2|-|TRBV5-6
CASSLGFGGTGELFF
TGTGCCAGCAGCTTGGGGTTCGGGGGAACCGGGGAGCTGTTTTTT
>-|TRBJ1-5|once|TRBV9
CASSDRRSNQPQHF
TGTGCCAGCAGCGATAGACGGAGCAATCAGCCCCAGCATTTT
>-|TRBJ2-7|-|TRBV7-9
CASETGPYEQYF
TGTGCCAGCGAGACAGGCCCCTACGAGCAGTACTTC